This TCR beta chain was sequenced during a study of T cells in Graves' hyperthyroidism and ophthalmopathy. Template material for amplifying TCR beta CDR3 regions consisted of RNA transcripts. During a first-round RT-PCR of the TCR CDR3, the HTBI primer set was used. TCRdb independently ran MiXCR on the multiplex PCR reads; one entry per CDR3 protein. The data show some 250,000 distinct CDR3 sequences, approximately 15% seen once. With V trimmed by 3 bases and J by 3 bases, 6 bases remained unmatched. Germline V gene data show CDR1 as SGHAT and CDR2 as FQNNGV. The CDR3 is made up of 15 amino acids. This clonotype showed up many times. Disease duration under 2 months; hyperthyroidism patients were aged 18 to 65.

The sequenced sample consisted of blood. This TCR derives from a woman aged 40 to 50 with Graves' hyperthyroidism that later progressed to Graves' ophthalmopathy. The V call is TRBV11-2, the J call TRBJ2-7, with 9 bases aligning to TRBD2. The CDR3 DNA reads as TGTGCCAGCAGCTTTAGTCTAGCGGGACACTACGAGCAGTACTTC. Translation gives CASSFSLAGHYEQYF.